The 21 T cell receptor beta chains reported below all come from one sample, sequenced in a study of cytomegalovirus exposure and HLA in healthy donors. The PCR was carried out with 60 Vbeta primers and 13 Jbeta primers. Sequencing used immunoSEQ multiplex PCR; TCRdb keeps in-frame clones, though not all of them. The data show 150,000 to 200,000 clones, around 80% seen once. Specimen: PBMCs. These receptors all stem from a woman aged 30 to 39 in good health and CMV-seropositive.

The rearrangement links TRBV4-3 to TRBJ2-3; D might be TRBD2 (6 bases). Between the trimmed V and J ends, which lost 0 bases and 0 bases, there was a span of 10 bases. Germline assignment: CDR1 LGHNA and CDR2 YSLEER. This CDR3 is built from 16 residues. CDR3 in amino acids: CASSQDLARSTDTQYF. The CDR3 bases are TGCGCCAGCAGCCAAGACCTAGCGCGTAGCACAGATACGCAGTATTTT.

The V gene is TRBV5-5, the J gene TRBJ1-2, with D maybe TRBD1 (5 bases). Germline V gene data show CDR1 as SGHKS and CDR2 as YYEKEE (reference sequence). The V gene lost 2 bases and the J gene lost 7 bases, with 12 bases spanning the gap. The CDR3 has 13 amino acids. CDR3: CASSLKGMIGYTF. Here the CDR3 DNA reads TGTGCCAGCAGCTTAAAGGGGATGATTGGCTACACCTTC. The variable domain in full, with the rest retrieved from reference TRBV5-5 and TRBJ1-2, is DAGVTQSPTHLIKTRGQQVTLRCSPISGHKSVSWYQQVLGQGPQFIFQYYEKEERGRGNFPDRFSARQFPNYSSELNVNALLLGDSALYLCASSLKGMIGYTFGSGTRLTVV.

In DNA, the CDR3 is TGTGCCAGCAGCCCGGCGGGGGGTTACTATGGCTACACCTTC. It encodes CASSPAGGYYGYTF. The chain employs TRBV7-9 and TRBJ1-2; tentatively, D is TRBD1 (5 bases). The CDR3 is made up of 14 amino acids. The V and J ends lost 5 bases and 3 bases respectively, with 13 bases between them. The germline gives CDR1 SEHNR, CDR2 FQNEAQ (reference sequence).

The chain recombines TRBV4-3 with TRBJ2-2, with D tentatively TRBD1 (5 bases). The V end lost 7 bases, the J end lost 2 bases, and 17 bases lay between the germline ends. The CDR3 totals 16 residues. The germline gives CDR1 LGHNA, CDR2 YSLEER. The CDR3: CASKGQLRSNTGELFF. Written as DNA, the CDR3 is TGCGCCAGCAAGGGGCAGTTAAGGTCTAACACCGGGGAGCTGTTTTTT.

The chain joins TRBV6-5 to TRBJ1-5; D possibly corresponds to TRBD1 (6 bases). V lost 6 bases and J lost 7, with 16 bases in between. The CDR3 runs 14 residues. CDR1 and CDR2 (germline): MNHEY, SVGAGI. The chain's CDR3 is CASSLQTRGQPQHF. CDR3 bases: TGTGCCAGCAGCCTACAAACCAGGGGCCAGCCCCAGCATTTT.

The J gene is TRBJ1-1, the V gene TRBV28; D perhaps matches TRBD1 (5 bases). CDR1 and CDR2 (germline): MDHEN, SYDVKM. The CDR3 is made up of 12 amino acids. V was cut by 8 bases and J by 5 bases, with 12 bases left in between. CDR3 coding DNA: TGTGCCAGCGGGGCCCCAGGGACTGAAGCTTTCTTT. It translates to CASGAPGTEAFF.

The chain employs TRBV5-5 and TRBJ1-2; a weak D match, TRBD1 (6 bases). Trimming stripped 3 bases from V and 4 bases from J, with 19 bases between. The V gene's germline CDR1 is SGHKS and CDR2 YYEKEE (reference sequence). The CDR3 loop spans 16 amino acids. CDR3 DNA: TGTGCCAGCAGCTCAAGCAAAACAGGGAGGGGCTATGGCTACACCTTC. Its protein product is CASSSSKTGRGYGYTF.

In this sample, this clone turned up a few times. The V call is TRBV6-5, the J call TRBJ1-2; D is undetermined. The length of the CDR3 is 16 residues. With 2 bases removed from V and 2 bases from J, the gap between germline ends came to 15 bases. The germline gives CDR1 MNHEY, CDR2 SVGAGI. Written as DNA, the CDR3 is TGTGCCAGCAGTTACGCCGAGGAGGGTTCGAACTATGGCTACACCTTC. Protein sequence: CASSYAEEGSNYGYTF.

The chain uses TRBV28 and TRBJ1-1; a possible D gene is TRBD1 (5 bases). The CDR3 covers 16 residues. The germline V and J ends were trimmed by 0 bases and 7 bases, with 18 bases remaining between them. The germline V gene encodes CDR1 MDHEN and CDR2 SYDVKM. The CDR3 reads CASSLWQGTLSDEAFF. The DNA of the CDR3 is TGTGCCAGCAGTTTATGGCAGGGTACGTTATCCGATGAAGCTTTCTTT.

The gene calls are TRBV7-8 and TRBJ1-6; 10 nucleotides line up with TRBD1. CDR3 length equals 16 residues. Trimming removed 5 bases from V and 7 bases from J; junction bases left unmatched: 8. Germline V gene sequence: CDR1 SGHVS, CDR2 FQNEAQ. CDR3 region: CASSPAGTGANSPLHF. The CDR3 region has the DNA TGTGCCAGCAGCCCCGCCGGGACAGGGGCAAATTCACCCCTCCACTTT.

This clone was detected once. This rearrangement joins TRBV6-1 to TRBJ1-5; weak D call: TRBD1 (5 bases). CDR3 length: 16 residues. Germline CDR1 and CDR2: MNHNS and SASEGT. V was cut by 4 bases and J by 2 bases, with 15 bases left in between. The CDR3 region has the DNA TGTGCCAGCAGTGGCAGGGAGGGAGTCCGCAATCAGCCCCAGCATTTT. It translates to CASSGREGVRNQPQHF.

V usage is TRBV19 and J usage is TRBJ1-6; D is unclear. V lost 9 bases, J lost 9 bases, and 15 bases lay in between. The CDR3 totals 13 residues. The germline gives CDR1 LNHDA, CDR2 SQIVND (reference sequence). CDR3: CARTCPRVSPLHF. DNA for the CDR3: TGTGCCAGAACCTGTCCGAGGGTTTCACCCCTCCACTTT.

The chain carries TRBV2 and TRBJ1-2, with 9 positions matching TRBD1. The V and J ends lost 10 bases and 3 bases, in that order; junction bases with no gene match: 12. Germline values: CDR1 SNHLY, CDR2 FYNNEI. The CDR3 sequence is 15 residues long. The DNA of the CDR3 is TGTGCCACCCTTTCCCGGGACAGGGATCACTATGGCTACACCTTC. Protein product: CATLSRDRDHYGYTF.

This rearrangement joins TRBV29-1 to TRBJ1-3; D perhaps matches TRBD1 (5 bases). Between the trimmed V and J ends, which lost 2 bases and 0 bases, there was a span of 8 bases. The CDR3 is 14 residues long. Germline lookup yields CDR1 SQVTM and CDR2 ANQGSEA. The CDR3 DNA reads TGCAGCGTTGAATCGACAGACTCTGGAAACACCATATATTTT. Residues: CSVESTDSGNTIYF.

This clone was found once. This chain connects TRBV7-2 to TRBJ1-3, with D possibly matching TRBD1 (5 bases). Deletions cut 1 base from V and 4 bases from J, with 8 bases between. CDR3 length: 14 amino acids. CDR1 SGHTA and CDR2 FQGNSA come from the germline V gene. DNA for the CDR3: TGTGCCAGCAGCTTAGGACAGTTAGGAAACACCATATATTTT. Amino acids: CASSLGQLGNTIYF.

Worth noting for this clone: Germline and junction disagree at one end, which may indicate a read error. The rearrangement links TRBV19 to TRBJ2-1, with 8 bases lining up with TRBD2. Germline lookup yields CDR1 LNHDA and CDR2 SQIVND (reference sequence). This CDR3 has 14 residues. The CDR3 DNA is TGTGCCACAAACTTAGCGGGACATTACAATGGGCAGTTCTTC. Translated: CATNLAGHYNGQFF.

This CDR3 reads CASSPDRGETQYF. CDR3 DNA: TGCGCCAGCAGTCCCGACAGGGGAGAGACCCAGTACTTC. The chain combines TRBV5-1 with TRBJ2-5; TRBD1 aligns across 8 bases. CDR1 and CDR2 (germline): SGHRS, YFSETQ. After removal of 5 bases from V and 4 bases from J, the junction contained 4 bases not matched to a gene. The CDR3 loop spans 13 amino acids.

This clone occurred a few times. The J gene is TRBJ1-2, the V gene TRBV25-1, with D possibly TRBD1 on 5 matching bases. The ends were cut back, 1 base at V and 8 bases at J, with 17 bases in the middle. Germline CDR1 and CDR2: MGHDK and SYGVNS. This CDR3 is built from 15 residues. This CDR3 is CASSELTQGMEGYTF. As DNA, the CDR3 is TGTGCCAGCAGTGAATTGACCCAGGGCATGGAGGGCTACACCTTC.

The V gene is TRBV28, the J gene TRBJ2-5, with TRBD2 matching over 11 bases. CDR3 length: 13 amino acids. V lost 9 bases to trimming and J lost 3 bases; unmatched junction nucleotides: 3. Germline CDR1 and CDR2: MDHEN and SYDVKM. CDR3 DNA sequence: TGTGCCAGTGGTAGCGGGGGGGAAGAGACCCAGTACTTC. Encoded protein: CASGSGGEETQYF.

The CDR3 DNA reads TGTGCCAGTAGTACCCGACAGGGGGCAAACAATCAGCCCCAGCATTTT. Translating gives CASSTRQGANNQPQHF. This rearrangement joins TRBV19 to TRBJ1-5; TRBD1 aligns across 10 bases. Per germline, CDR1 LNHDA and CDR2 SQIVND (reference sequence). The V gene end was trimmed by 4 bases and the J gene end by 3 bases; junction bases not matched to a gene: 6. This CDR3 region has 16 residues.

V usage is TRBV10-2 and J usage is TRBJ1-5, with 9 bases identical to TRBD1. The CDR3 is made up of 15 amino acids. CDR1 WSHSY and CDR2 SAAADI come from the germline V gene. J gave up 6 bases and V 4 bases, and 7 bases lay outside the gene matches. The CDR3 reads CASSVTGGGGQPQHF. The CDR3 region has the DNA TGCGCCAGCAGTGTAACAGGGGGCGGAGGTCAGCCCCAGCATTTT.